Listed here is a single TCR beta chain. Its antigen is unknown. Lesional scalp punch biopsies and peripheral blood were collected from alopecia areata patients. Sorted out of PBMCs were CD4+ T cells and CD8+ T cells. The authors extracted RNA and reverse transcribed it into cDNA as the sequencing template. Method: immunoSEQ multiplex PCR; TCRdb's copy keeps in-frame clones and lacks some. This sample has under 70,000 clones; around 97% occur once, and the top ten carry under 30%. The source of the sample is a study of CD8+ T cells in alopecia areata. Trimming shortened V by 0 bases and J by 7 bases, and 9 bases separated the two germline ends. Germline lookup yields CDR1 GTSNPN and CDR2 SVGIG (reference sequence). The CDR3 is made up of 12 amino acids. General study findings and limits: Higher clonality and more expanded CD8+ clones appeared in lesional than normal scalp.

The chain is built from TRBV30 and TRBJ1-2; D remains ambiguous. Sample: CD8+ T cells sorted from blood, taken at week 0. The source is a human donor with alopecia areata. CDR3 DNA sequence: TGTGCCTGGAGTGTAGATTTCGCTGGCTACACCTTC. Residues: CAWSVDFAGYTF.